This entry is about one T cell receptor beta chain. The PCR had 60 Vbeta and 13 Jbeta primers. Sequencing was performed with immunoSEQ multiplex PCR; in TCRdb, only in-frame clones are kept and a portion is missing. The sample lists 150,000 or so clones, around 84% occurring once. The data are from a study of cytomegalovirus exposure and HLA in healthy donors. The CDR3 has 11 amino acids. From germline, CDR1 is SQVTM and CDR2 ANQGSEA. Trimming removed 7 bases at V and 5 bases at J, with 11 bases between. The clonotype was recovered from a man aged 18 to 35 in good health and CMV-seronegative. V is TRBV29-1 and J is TRBJ1-1; the D is unclear. Sequencing used PBMCs. CDR3 amino acids: CSGGFETEAFF. The DNA of the CDR3 is TGCAGCGGAGGCTTTGAGACTGAAGCTTTCTTT. Filled out from reference TRBV29-1 and TRBJ1-1, the complete variable domain reads SAVISQKPSRDICQRGTSLTIQCQVDSQVTMMFWYRQQPGQSLTLIATANQGSEATYESGFVIDKFPISRPNLTFSTLTVSNMSPEDSSIYLCSGGFETEAFFGQGTRLTVV.